The 14 T cell receptor beta chains in this list originate from one sample, sequenced in a study of CD8 T cells in Susac syndrome. RNA amounts of 0.5 to 1 ug underwent reverse transcription with random hexamers. TCRdb reprocessed the immunoSEQ multiplex PCR reads with MiXCR, giving one entry per CDR3 protein. The sample consists of around 200,000 distinct CDR3 sequences, about 93% of them appearing once. Material for sequencing was CD4+ T cells from PBMCs. The receptors come from a human donor with Susac syndrome.

V gene TRBV29-1 combines with J gene TRBJ1-5, with D unresolved. With 6 bases removed from V and 3 bases from J, the gap between germline ends came to 12 bases. This CDR3 region has 13 residues. CDR1 is SQVTM, CDR2 ANQGSEA, per germline. The CDR3 here is CSVRKQINQPQHF. DNA for the CDR3: TGCAGCGTCCGAAAGCAGATCAATCAGCCCCAGCATTTT. Together with reference TRBV29-1 and TRBJ1-5, the CDR3 gives the full variable domain: SAVISQKPSRDICQRGTSLTIQCQVDSQVTMMFWYRQQPGQSLTLIATANQGSEATYESGFVIDKFPISRPNLTFSTLTVSNMSPEDSSIYLCSVRKQINQPQHFGDGTRLSIL.

The chain uses TRBV7-2 and TRBJ1-1; D not resolved. Germline assignment: CDR1 SGHTA and CDR2 FQGNSA. Trimming pared 2 bases from V and 4 bases from J, leaving 8 bases between. This CDR3 is built from 13 residues. The CDR3, as DNA: TGTGCCAGCAGCTTAAGCAGACCCACTGAAGCTTTCTTT. Its protein is CASSLSRPTEAFF.

This chain joins TRBV12-3 or TRBV12-4 and TRBJ1-3, with no clear D. This CDR3 has 15 amino acids. Trimming left V 5 bases short and J 0 bases short, with 11 bases between. The chain's CDR3 is CASSQDGISGNTIYF. The CDR3 coding sequence is TGTGCCAGCAGTCAGGACGGAATCTCTGGAAACACCATATATTTT.

The J gene is TRBJ1-2, the V gene TRBV28; D not certain. CDR3 length equals 11 residues. V dropped 11 bases and J dropped 6 bases, with 13 bases sitting between them. Per germline, CDR1 MDHEN and CDR2 SYDVKM. The CDR3 sequence: CALGPRDGYTF. The CDR3 DNA reads as TGTGCCCTCGGGCCCCGCGATGGCTACACCTTC.

The chain employs TRBV25-1 and TRBJ1-4; D ambiguous. Trimming removed 6 bases at V and 8 bases at J, with 16 bases between. This CDR3 region has 14 residues. The germline CDR1 and CDR2 sequences are MGHDK and SYGVNS. The CDR3 loop reads CASSQREGGEKLFF. The CDR3 bases are TGTGCCAGCAGCCAAAGGGAGGGCGGAGAAAAACTGTTTTTT.

The gene calls are TRBV18 and TRBJ1-2; D is unresolved. CDR1 KGHSH and CDR2 LQKENI come from the germline V gene. The CDR3 sequence is 13 residues long. Deletions cut 6 bases from V and 6 bases from J, with 14 bases between. Here the CDR3 DNA reads TGTGCCAGCTCCCGGTCCTCCAGCAATGGCTACACCTTC. It specifies CASSRSSSNGYTF.

This chain joins TRBV12-3 or TRBV12-4 and TRBJ2-3; D might be TRBD1 (6 bases). Between the trimmed V and J ends, which lost 8 bases and 4 bases, there was a span of 13 bases. This CDR3 contains 13 residues. This CDR3 reads CASHRDTSDTQYF. CDR3 nucleotide sequence: TGTGCCAGCCACCGGGACACATCAGATACGCAGTATTTT.

The chain joins TRBV18 to TRBJ1-2; maybe TRBD1 (5 bases). This CDR3 is built from 15 residues. The V end was cut by 0 bases, the J end by 4 bases, with 12 bases between. Germline CDR1 and CDR2: KGHSH and LQKENI. The CDR3: CASSPPTKGFYGYTF. DNA for the CDR3: TGTGCCAGCTCACCACCAACGAAGGGGTTCTATGGCTACACCTTC.

V usage is TRBV29-1 and J usage is TRBJ1-1; possible D gene TRBD1, 5 bases. The germline V gene has CDR1 SQVTM and CDR2 ANQGSEA. The CDR3 spans 15 residues. The V and J ends lost 1 base and 1 base respectively, with 13 bases between them. The CDR3 coding sequence is TGCAGCGTTGAAGTCGGGGGTATTTGGAACACTGAAGCTTTCTTT. This encodes CSVEVGGIWNTEAFF.

This chain uses TRBV25-1 with TRBJ2-5, with TRBD1 matching 7 bases. This CDR3 has 13 amino acids. V was pared by 6 bases and J by 5 bases, with 6 bases of the junction left unmatched. Germline V gene sequence: CDR1 MGHDK, CDR2 SYGVNS. The CDR3 sequence is CASRQTGSETQYF. The CDR3 DNA reads as TGTGCCAGCAGACAGACAGGGAGCGAGACCCAGTACTTC. The whole variable domain, remainder taken from reference TRBV25-1 and TRBJ2-5, is EADIYQTPRYLVIGTGKKITLECSQTMGHDKMYWYQQDPGMELHLIHYSYGVNSTEKGDLSSESTVSRIRTEHFPLTLESARPSHTSQYLCASRQTGSETQYFGPGTRLLVL.

V usage is TRBV12-3 or TRBV12-4 and J usage is TRBJ1-6; 8 bases are a match to TRBD1. Trimming at V came to 6 bases and at J to 14 bases, leaving 9 bases not matched to a gene. This CDR3 region has 13 residues. The CDR3 region has the DNA TGTGCCAGCAGACCGACAGGGGAGGGGACCCTCCACTTT. This sequence encodes CASRPTGEGTLHF.

The chain is built from TRBV9 and TRBJ2-7, with unresolved D. Trimming cost V 0 bases and J 0 bases, with 7 bases left between them. The germline V gene has CDR1 SGDLS and CDR2 YYNGEE. The CDR3 spans 14 residues. CDR3 nucleotide sequence: TGTGCCAGCAGCGTAGGAGAACCCTCCTACGAGCAGTACTTC. This codes for CASSVGEPSYEQYF.

The CDR3 region has the DNA TGTGCCTGGAGCGCTGACATAAGGTCTAACTATGGCTACACCTTC. As protein: CAWSADIRSNYGYTF. The chain uses TRBV30 and TRBJ1-2; D gene uncertain. V was pared by 3 bases and J by 0 bases, with 14 bases between. There are 15 residues in the CDR3. CDR1 and CDR2 (germline): GTSNPN, SVGIG (reference sequence). The entire variable domain, with the rest obtained from reference TRBV30 and TRBJ1-2, is as follows: SQTIHQWPATLVQPVGSPLSLECTVEGTSNPNLYWYRQAAGRGLQLLFYSVGIGQISSEVPQNLSASRPQDRQFILSSKKLLLSDSGFYLCAWSADIRSNYGYTFGSGTRLTVV.

The chain combines TRBV29-1 with TRBJ1-2; 8 bases line up with TRBD1. V was clipped by 3 bases and J by 4 bases; unmatched bases: 7. The CDR3 sequence is 14 residues long. Germline V gene sequence: CDR1 SQVTM, CDR2 ANQGSEA. In nucleotides, the CDR3 is TGCAGCGTTGAGCCTAAACAGGGGGGCTATGGCTACACCTTC. Encoded protein: CSVEPKQGGYGYTF.